Presented here are 8 T cell receptor beta chains from one specimen sequenced in a study of blood T cell repertoires in COVID-19. TCRdb's table, derived via immunoSEQ multiplex PCR, lists solely in-frame clones and lacks some. The top ten clones hold roughly 7.3% of a sample with about 120,000 clones, over 60% of them seen once. Sequenced material: peripheral blood. These receptors originate from a human donor in a cohort sampled during active COVID-19.

This clone was counted a few times. V usage is TRBV6-5 and J usage is TRBJ1-6; D ambiguous. Per the germline V gene, CDR1 is MNHEY and CDR2 is SVGAGI. The V gene lost 0 bases and the J gene lost 6 bases, with 9 bases spanning the gap. The CDR3 totals 15 residues. CDR3 sequence reads: CASSYSYSFNSPLHF. CDR3 sequence (DNA): TGTGCCAGCAGTTACTCCTACTCTTTTAATTCACCCCTCCACTTT.

This chain uses TRBV11-3 with TRBJ2-1, with TRBD2 matching over 13 bases. Germline V CDR1 and CDR2: SGHNT, YENEEA. V gave up 5 bases and J gave up 10 bases; unmatched junction bases: 11. CDR3 size: 16 residues. CDR3 sequence reads: CASSARTSGSREEQFF. The CDR3 bases are TGTGCCAGCAGCGCAAGGACTAGCGGGAGCAGGGAGGAGCAGTTCTTC. The whole variable domain, remainder taken from reference TRBV11-3 and TRBJ2-1, is EAGVVQSPRYKIIEKKQPVAFWCNPISGHNTLYWYLQNLGQGPELLIRYENEEAVDDSQLPKDRFSAERLKGVDSTLKIQPAELGDSAVYLCASSARTSGSREEQFFGPGTRLTVL.

The gene calls are TRBV18 and TRBJ1-2, with TRBD1 identical over 10 bases. The CDR3 spans 15 residues. V gave up 3 bases and J gave up 7 bases; unmatched junction bases: 8. Germline CDR1 is KGHSH and CDR2 is LQKENI. In DNA form, the CDR3 reads TGTGCCAGCTCACCGGATTGGGGACAGGGGTTTGGCTACACCTTC. Protein sequence: CASSPDWGQGFGYTF. Using reference TRBV18 and TRBJ1-2 for the parts outside the CDR3, the full variable domain is NAGVMQNPRHLVRRRGQEARLRCSPMKGHSHVYWYRQLPEEGLKFMVYLQKENIIDESGMPKERFSAEFPKEGPSILRIQQVVRGDSAAYFCASSPDWGQGFGYTFGSGTRLTVV.

The chain links TRBV10-1 to TRBJ2-7, with no clear D. Germline V gene sequence: CDR1 WNHNN, CDR2 SYGVQD (reference sequence). This CDR3 is built from 13 residues. V shed 3 bases and J shed 2 bases, with 8 bases lying between them. The CDR3 sequence: CASSDSGTYEQYF. CDR3 nucleotide sequence: TGCGCCAGCAGTGATTCAGGAACCTACGAGCAGTACTTC.

This chain joins TRBV29-1 and TRBJ1-2; perhaps TRBD1 as D (6 bases). CDR1 is SQVTM and CDR2 is ANQGSEA in the germline V gene. The CDR3 spans 12 residues. Trimming removed 3 bases at V and 8 bases at J, with 13 bases between. The CDR3: CSVEGDNAGYTF. CDR3 bases: TGCAGCGTTGAGGGGGACAATGCAGGCTACACCTTC. Together with reference TRBV29-1 and TRBJ1-2, the CDR3 gives the full variable domain: SAVISQKPSRDICQRGTSLTIQCQVDSQVTMMFWYRQQPGQSLTLIATANQGSEATYESGFVIDKFPISRPNLTFSTLTVSNMSPEDSSIYLCSVEGDNAGYTFGSGTRLTVV.

This clone showed up many times. The V call is TRBV18, the J call TRBJ1-2, with no clear D. Trimming removed 5 bases from V and 1 base from J, with 8 bases in between. From germline, CDR1 is KGHSH and CDR2 LQKENI. There are 13 residues in the CDR3. CDR3 region: CASSSTSNYGYTF. The CDR3, as DNA: TGTGCCAGCTCATCGACAAGTAACTATGGCTACACCTTC.

J is TRBJ1-5 and V is TRBV28, with TRBD1 matching 9 bases. V was clipped by 8 bases and J by 0 bases; unmatched bases: 2. This CDR3 spans 14 amino acids. Germline V gene data show CDR1 as MDHEN and CDR2 as SYDVKM. The CDR3 DNA reads as TGTGCCAGCTACAGGGGGCTTAGCAATCAGCCCCAGCATTTT. It specifies CASYRGLSNQPQHF.

The chain couples TRBV11-1 to TRBJ2-1, with D perhaps matching TRBD2 (7 bases). The ends were cut back, 5 bases at V and 7 bases at J, with 15 bases in the middle. Germline V gene lookup returns CDR1 SGHAT and CDR2 FQDESV (reference sequence). The CDR3 runs to 14 residues. CDR3 nucleotides: TGTGCCAGCAGCGGGAGGGGGGGCGAAAATGAGCAGTTCTTC. Translating it yields CASSGRGGENEQFF.